What follows are 3 T cell receptor beta chains derived from one specimen sequenced in a study of blood T cell repertoires in COVID-19. Here immunoSEQ multiplex PCR was the method, and the copy in TCRdb shows in-frame clones only, minus some. The data show tens of thousands of clones, 84% seen once. The specimen sequenced was peripheral blood. These receptors were taken from a man aged 45-65 years with active or convalescent COVID-19.

The CDR3 sequence: CASSYSREGQSPLHF. CDR3 nucleotides: TGTGCCAGCAGTTACTCGAGGGAAGGTCAGTCACCCCTCCACTTT. The V call is TRBV6-5, the J call TRBJ1-6; D is unresolved. From germline, CDR1 is MNHEY and CDR2 SVGAGI. V was trimmed by 0 bases and J by 10 bases, leaving 13 bases between them. The CDR3 length is 15 residues.

Concerning this clone itself: The junction departs from germline at one end; a sequencing error may be responsible. This rearrangement joins TRBV7-9 to TRBJ2-7; TRBD2 matches at 8 bases. Looked up from germline, CDR1 is SEHNR and CDR2 is FQNEAQ (reference sequence). The CDR3 loop spans 13 amino acids. The CDR3 reads CASSLGTSRPTDF. The CDR3 coding sequence is TGTGCCAGCAGCTTAGGGACTAGCAGACCCACTGACTTC.

The V and J genes are TRBV19 and TRBJ1-5; 7 bases map to TRBD1. The CDR3 spans 15 residues. Looked up from germline, CDR1 is LNHDA and CDR2 is SQIVND (reference sequence). The V and J ends lost 4 bases and 7 bases, in that order; junction bases with no gene match: 10. Here the CDR3 reads CASSTTGTAKQPQHF. The CDR3 DNA sequence: TGTGCCAGTAGTACCACCGGGACAGCGAAACAGCCCCAGCATTTT. Based on the CDR3 plus reference TRBV19 and TRBJ1-5, the full variable domain is DGGITQSPKYLFRKEGQNVTLSCEQNLNHDAMYWYRQDPGQGLRLIYYSQIVNDFQKGDIAEGYSVSREKKESFPLTVTSAQKNPTAFYLCASSTTGTAKQPQHFGDGTRLSIL.